The 13 T cell receptor beta chains in this list originate from one sample, sequenced in a study of long-term antiretroviral therapy in people with HIV. Survey-level immunoSEQ v3.0 assays were run. Generated by immunoSEQ multiplex PCR, the TCRdb table keeps only in-frame clones and is missing some. The sample contains some 7,800 clones, 81% of which appear only once. The sequencing used unsorted PBMCs, collected roughly 2.5 years before starting antiretroviral therapy. Receptors were obtained from a man aged 40-49 years with HIV.

This chain links TRBV5-1 with TRBJ2-7; the D is unclear. Deletions cut 2 bases from V and 2 bases from J, with 14 bases between. Germline V gene sequence: CDR1 SGHRS, CDR2 YFSETQ. The CDR3 is 15 amino acids. CDR3 protein: CASSLLGGLTYEQYF. The CDR3 nucleotides are TGCGCCAGCAGCTTACTCGGCGGCCTAACCTACGAGCAGTACTTC.

This sequence joins TRBV5-6 and TRBJ2-1; tentatively, D is TRBD1 or TRBD2 (5 bases each). CDR1 SGHDT and CDR2 YYEEEE come from the germline V gene. CDR3 length: 11 residues. V lost 5 bases, J lost 12 bases, and 12 bases lay in between. The CDR3 nucleotides are TGTGCCAGCAGGGCTTTGGGGGTGCAGTTCTTC. Protein sequence: CASRALGVQFF. Looking up the rest from reference TRBV5-6 and TRBJ2-1 gives the full variable domain: DAGVTQSPTHLIKTRGQQVTLRCSPKSGHDTVSWYQQALGQGPQFIFQYYEEEERQRGNFPDRFSGHQFPNYSSELNVNALLLGDSALYLCASRALGVQFFGPGTRLTVL.

The chain is built from TRBV19 and TRBJ1-1, with unresolved D. The V gene lost 4 bases and the J gene lost 0 bases, with 6 bases spanning the gap. Germline V lookup: CDR1 LNHDA, CDR2 SQIVND (reference sequence). CDR3 size: 13 residues. As DNA, the CDR3 is TGTGCCAGTAGTACCGCCCTGAACACTGAAGCTTTCTTT. It encodes CASSTALNTEAFF.

This clone was seen only a few times. This chain joins TRBV7-6 and TRBJ1-1, with D unresolved. Trimming shortened V by 3 bases and J by 4 bases, and 12 bases separated the two germline ends. Germline CDR1 and CDR2: SGHVS and FNYEAQ. This CDR3 is 14 amino acids long. The DNA for the CDR3 is TGTGCCAGCAGCTTGATTTCCGGGTCCACTGAAGCTTTCTTT. It translates to CASSLISGSTEAFF.

This clone was seen a few times. The J gene is TRBJ1-1, the V gene TRBV7-7; D unclear. This CDR3 comprises 13 residues. V lost 2 bases to trimming and J lost 1 base, with 5 bases between them. Germline CDR1 reads SSHAT; CDR2 reads FNYEAQ (reference sequence). CDR3 loop: CASSLSSNTEAFF. In DNA, the CDR3 is TGTGCCAGCAGCTTAAGCTCGAACACTGAAGCTTTCTTT.

This clone was counted a single time. V is TRBV5-6 and J is TRBJ1-2; tentatively, D is TRBD1 (5 bases). V was clipped by 4 bases and J by 4 bases, with 8 bases between them. Germline V gene data show CDR1 as SGHDT and CDR2 as YYEEEE. The CDR3 runs to 12 residues. CDR3 loop: CASSLDSYGYTF. In DNA form, the CDR3 reads TGTGCCAGCAGCCTAGACAGCTATGGCTACACCTTC.

This clone occurred a few times. This rearrangement joins TRBV6-5 to TRBJ2-2, with TRBD1 as a possible D gene (5 bases). Per germline, CDR1 MNHEY and CDR2 SVGAGI. V lost 6 bases, J lost 5 bases, and 10 bases lay in between. The CDR3 is made up of 13 amino acids. CDR3 loop: CASSLTGTGELFF. CDR3 nucleotides: TGTGCCAGCAGCCTAACAGGAACCGGGGAGCTGTTTTTT.

The rearrangement links TRBV11-1 to TRBJ1-4; D call uncertain. CDR1 and CDR2 from the germline V gene are SGHAT and FQDESV (reference sequence). V lost 3 bases to trimming and J lost 7 bases, with 3 bases between them. The CDR3 spans 11 residues. CDR3 sequence: CASSLGEKLFF. CDR3 coding DNA: TGTGCCAGCAGCTTGGGTGAAAAACTGTTTTTT.

V and J are TRBV19 and TRBJ2-7, with a tentative D call TRBD1 (6 bases). The CDR3 spans 13 residues. Germline values: CDR1 LNHDA, CDR2 SQIVND (reference sequence). V lost 1 base, J lost 2 bases, and 6 bases lay in between. Written as DNA, the CDR3 is TGTGCCAGTAGTATAGCAGGGGCCTACGAGCAGTACTTC. Residues: CASSIAGAYEQYF.

The J gene is TRBJ2-3, the V gene TRBV29-1; TRBD2 matches at 12 bases. V lost 7 bases and J lost 6; bases outside the gene matches: 5. This CDR3 is 13 amino acids long. Germline-derived CDR1 and CDR2 are SQVTM and ANQGSEA. The CDR3 bases are TGCAGCGCTGGGACTAGCGGGCGGGATACGCAGTATTTT. Its protein is CSAGTSGRDTQYF.

This clone was recorded once. V gene TRBV7-2 combines with J gene TRBJ2-6; the D gene is possibly TRBD2 (6 bases). The CDR3 loop spans 17 amino acids. Germline V CDR1 and CDR2: SGHTA, FQGNSA. The V end was cut by 5 bases, the J end by 1 base, with 15 bases between. CDR3 bases: TGTGCCAGCAGCCCGCCCCCCGGGAGATCTGGGGCCAACGTCCTGACTTTC. It encodes CASSPPPGRSGANVLTF.

The chain combines TRBV28 with TRBJ1-6; 7 bases are a match to TRBD1. J lost 14 bases, V lost 7 bases, and 17 bases had no gene match. From germline, CDR1 is MDHEN and CDR2 SYDVKM. This CDR3 region has 15 residues. CDR3 region: CASTTPRQGGIALHF. The CDR3 DNA sequence: TGTGCCAGCACCACCCCCCGACAGGGTGGGATCGCCCTCCACTTT.

The chain links TRBV19 to TRBJ1-4; D ambiguous. Germline V gives CDR1 LNHDA, CDR2 SQIVND (reference sequence). The CDR3 loop spans 12 amino acids. V was trimmed by 3 bases and J by 12 bases, leaving 11 bases between them. CDR3 in amino acids: CASSMGAWELFF. Written as DNA, the CDR3 is TGTGCCAGTAGTATGGGTGCCTGGGAACTGTTTTTT.